The 25 T cell receptor beta chains listed next were all sequenced from one sample in a study of blood T cell repertoires in COVID-19. The method was immunoSEQ multiplex PCR; TCRdb's version includes in-frame clones alone and lacks a portion of them. The repertoire includes around 77,000 clones, 75% to 95% of them detected once, and around 4.5% sits in the top ten. Sequenced material: peripheral blood. These receptors came from a woman aged 55 to 70 with active COVID-19.

The CDR3 DNA reads TGCGCCAGCAGCTTGTATAGCGGCACAGATACGCAGTATTTT. This gives the protein CASSLYSGTDTQYF. V gene TRBV5-1 combines with J gene TRBJ2-3, with a weak D call TRBD2 (5 bases). Germline values: CDR1 SGHRS, CDR2 YFSETQ. The CDR3 loop spans 14 amino acids. V was clipped by 1 base and J by 1 base, with 7 bases between them. The whole variable domain, filled in from reference TRBV5-1 and TRBJ2-3, reads KAGVTQTPRYLIKTRGQQVTLSCSPISGHRSVSWYQQTPGQGLQFLFEYFSETQRNKGNFPGRFSGRQFSNSRSEMNVSTLELGDSALYLCASSLYSGTDTQYFGPGTRLTVL.

For this clone: The junction differs from germline at one of its ends, possibly a read error. The rearrangement joins TRBV7-7 to TRBJ2-2; 11 nucleotides agree with TRBD2. The CDR3 is made up of 16 amino acids. Germline loops: CDR1 SSHAT, CDR2 FNYEAQ (reference sequence). The chain's CDR3 is CASSPGLAVNTGELFF. In DNA, the CDR3 is TGTGCTAGCAGTCCGGGACTAGCGGTAAACACCGGGGAGCTGTTTTTT. The variable domain in full, with the rest retrieved from reference TRBV7-7 and TRBJ2-2, is GAGVSQSPRYKVTKRGQDVTLRCDPISSHATLYWYQQALGQGPEFLTYFNYEAQPDKSGLPSDRFSAERPEGSISTLTIQRTEQRDSAMYRCASSPGLAVNTGELFFGEGSRLTVL.

The chain combines TRBV18 with TRBJ2-7; 8 nucleotides line up with TRBD2. The ends lost 4 bases at V and 0 bases at J; junction bases unmatched: 8. Looked up from germline, CDR1 is KGHSH and CDR2 is LQKENI. This CDR3 spans 16 amino acids. CDR3 protein: CASSLEGGRSSYEQYF. The CDR3 DNA reads TGTGCCAGCTCACTTGAAGGCGGGAGGAGCTCCTACGAGCAGTACTTC.

CDR3 loop: CASSPDSPYNEQFF. Written as DNA, the CDR3 is TGTGCCAGCAGCCCGGACAGTCCTTACAATGAGCAGTTCTTC. This chain joins TRBV2 and TRBJ2-1, with D perhaps TRBD1 (6 bases). The CDR3 runs 14 residues. Germline V lookup: CDR1 SNHLY, CDR2 FYNNEI. V gave up 6 bases and J gave up 4 bases, with 13 bases separating them.

V and J are TRBV5-1 and TRBJ2-1; 8 bases line up with TRBD1. V shed 4 bases, J shed 1 base, and the junction held 19 bases outside the gene matches. Per germline, CDR1 SGHRS and CDR2 YFSETQ. This CDR3 has 20 amino acids. CDR3 loop: CASSPLPAGTGLVSYNEQFF. The CDR3 DNA is TGCGCCAGCAGCCCACTCCCAGCCGGGACAGGACTCGTTTCCTACAATGAGCAGTTCTTC.

The chain recombines TRBV28 with TRBJ2-1, with a tentative D call TRBD2 (5 bases). CDR1 and CDR2 from the germline V gene are MDHEN and SYDVKM. The CDR3 covers 14 residues. V lost 2 bases and J 5 bases, leaving 10 bases between the germline ends. The CDR3 spells CASSLPGFNNEQFF. CDR3 DNA sequence: TGTGCCAGCAGTTTACCGGGATTCAACAATGAGCAGTTCTTC.

This clone occurred once. The CDR3 bases are TGTGCCAGCCTACAACTAGCAGACCTCAATGAGCAGTTCTTC. Translation gives CASLQLADLNEQFF. The chain is built from TRBV2 and TRBJ2-1, with a possible D match to TRBD2 (6 bases). This CDR3 is 14 amino acids long. Looked up from germline, CDR1 is SNHLY and CDR2 is FYNNEI. V lost 8 bases, J lost 6 bases, and 17 bases lay in between.

DNA for the CDR3: TGTGCCAGCAGCTTGGCGCTAGCGAAACAAGAGACCCAGTACTTC. It specifies CASSLALAKQETQYF. The rearrangement links TRBV5-4 to TRBJ2-5; D is perhaps TRBD2 (6 bases). The CDR3 consists of 15 residues. Trimming shortened V by 0 bases and J by 2 bases, and 11 bases separated the two germline ends. Germline V gene sequence: CDR1 SGHNT, CDR2 YYREEE (reference sequence).

CDR3 region: CASSEYFRPGDEQYF. For the CDR3, the DNA is TGTGCCAGCAGTGAATACTTTCGTCCAGGGGACGAGCAGTACTTC. The J gene is TRBJ2-7, the V gene TRBV2; D possibly corresponds to TRBD1 (6 bases). The CDR3 runs to 15 residues. Looked up from germline, CDR1 is SNHLY and CDR2 is FYNNEI. Trimming cost V 2 bases and J 5 bases, with 16 bases left between them.

V gene TRBV6-6 combines with J gene TRBJ2-7; a possible D gene is TRBD2 (6 bases). Trimming removed 6 bases from V and 3 bases from J, with 12 bases in between. The CDR3 totals 13 residues. CDR1 is MNHNY, CDR2 SVGAGI, per germline (reference sequence). CDR3 region: CASRGGGGYEQYF. The CDR3 coding sequence is TGTGCCAGCAGGGGTGGGGGAGGCTACGAGCAGTACTTC.

The genes are TRBV2 and TRBJ2-7; D perhaps matches TRBD2 (7 bases). Germline CDR1 is SNHLY and CDR2 is FYNNEI. This CDR3 is built from 14 residues. V was pared by 6 bases and J by 4 bases, with 16 bases between. The CDR3 sequence is CASSAAGATYEQYF. In nucleotides, the CDR3 is TGTGCCAGCAGCGCCGCGGGGGCCACATACGAGCAGTACTTC. Full variable domain (outside the CDR3, taken from reference TRBV2 and TRBJ2-7): EPEVTQTPSHQVTQMGQEVILRCVPISNHLYFYWYRQILGQKVEFLVSFYNNEISEKSEIFDDQFSVERPDGSNFTLKIRSTKLEDSAMYFCASSAAGATYEQYFGPGTRLTVT.

The V and J genes are TRBV30 and TRBJ2-1; 7 positions agree with TRBD2. The length of the CDR3 is 14 residues. Trimming removed 2 bases from V and 7 bases from J; junction bases left unmatched: 8. The germline CDR1 and CDR2 sequences are GTSNPN and SVGIG (reference sequence). The chain's CDR3 is CAWSPNGGGNEQFF. CDR3 nucleotide sequence: TGTGCCTGGAGTCCCAATGGGGGGGGGAATGAGCAGTTCTTC.

The chain uses TRBV6-5 and TRBJ1-1; D is unclear. This CDR3 spans 16 amino acids. Trimming stripped 0 bases from V and 0 bases from J, with 11 bases between. Germline V gene data show CDR1 as MNHEY and CDR2 as SVGAGI. This CDR3 is CASSYSWEGVNTEAFF. The CDR3 DNA is TGTGCCAGCAGTTACTCGTGGGAGGGTGTGAACACTGAAGCTTTCTTT.

This clone was observed a single time. The J gene is TRBJ2-1, the V gene TRBV28; no reliable D call. The V end lost 6 bases, the J end lost 7 bases, and 7 bases lay between the germline ends. Germline V CDR1 and CDR2: MDHEN, SYDVKM. CDR3 size: 11 residues. CDR3 residues: CASRTQNEQFF. The CDR3 DNA is TGTGCCAGCAGGACACAAAATGAGCAGTTCTTC.

This rearrangement joins TRBV6-5 to TRBJ2-7; TRBD2 agrees at 9 bases. Germline V gene lookup returns CDR1 MNHEY and CDR2 SVGAGI. This CDR3 contains 15 residues. Trimming at V came to 6 bases and at J to 1 base, leaving 7 bases not matched to a gene. Here the CDR3 DNA reads TGTGCCAGCAGACTTAGCGGGAGAGGATCCTACGAGCAGTACTTC. The encoded protein is CASRLSGRGSYEQYF.

This chain joins TRBV9 and TRBJ2-1, with 11 bases identical to TRBD2. CDR3 length: 16 residues. The germline CDR1 and CDR2 sequences are SGDLS and YYNGEE. The V gene end was trimmed by 0 bases and the J gene end by 3 bases; junction bases not matched to a gene: 2. CDR3 sequence (DNA): TGTGCCAGCAGCGTAGGACTAGCGGGACTCTACAATGAGCAGTTCTTC. Its protein product is CASSVGLAGLYNEQFF.

The V gene is TRBV3-1 (or the pseudogene TRBV3-2), the J gene TRBJ2-5, with 7 bases lining up with TRBD1. Unmatched junction bases numbered 13, after V lost 4 bases and J lost 5 bases. Germline V lookup: CDR1 LGHDT, CDR2 YNNKEL (reference sequence). CDR3 length: 16 amino acids. CDR3 nucleotide sequence: TGTGCCAGCAGCCTCGGGACAGAAAGCCGCGGGGAGACCCAGTACTTC. Translating gives CASSLGTESRGETQYF.

The chain links TRBV11-2 to TRBJ1-3; a possible D gene is TRBD1 (5 bases). V lost 6 bases to trimming and J lost 0 bases, with 18 bases between them. Germline V gene data show CDR1 as SGHAT and CDR2 as FQNNGV. The CDR3 length is 17 residues. The CDR3 DNA is TGTGCCAGCAGGCCTCGGACCGGGGGGAACTCTGGAAACACCATATATTTT. Its translation is CASRPRTGGNSGNTIYF.

The J gene is TRBJ2-1, the V gene TRBV11-3; the D gene is possibly TRBD2 (5 bases). V lost 5 bases and J lost 9, with 14 bases in between. CDR1 and CDR2 (germline): SGHNT, YENEEA. The CDR3 length is 13 residues. The CDR3: CASSPEGRGEQFF. For the CDR3, the DNA is TGTGCCAGCAGCCCTGAGGGCCGGGGTGAGCAGTTCTTC.

This clone was recorded once. The chain links TRBV11-2 to TRBJ2-7; D is unresolved. Trimming removed 5 bases at V and 0 bases at J, with 8 bases between. This CDR3 spans 13 amino acids. Germline-derived CDR1 and CDR2 are SGHAT and FQNNGV. In DNA form, the CDR3 reads TGTGCCAGCAGCCCTAGAAGCTCCTACGAGCAGTACTTC. Encoded protein: CASSPRSSYEQYF.

The chain combines TRBV4-1 with TRBJ2-1; 9 positions agree with TRBD1. With V trimmed by 1 base and J by 8 bases, 15 bases remained unmatched. Germline CDR1 is MGHRA and CDR2 is YSYEKL. The CDR3 extends over 18 amino acids. CDR3 protein: CASSQVVSSGQGYYEQFF. CDR3 in DNA: TGCGCCAGCAGCCAAGTAGTGTCCTCGGGACAGGGATACTATGAGCAGTTCTTC.

This sequence joins TRBV2 and TRBJ2-7; TRBD1 matches 8 bases. The trim removed 8 bases at V and 0 bases at J, leaving 6 bases unmatched. Germline V gene lookup returns CDR1 SNHLY and CDR2 FYNNEI. This CDR3 is 14 amino acids long. The CDR3 bases are TGTGCCAGCGGGCGGGACAGGAGCTCCTACGAGCAGTACTTC. It codes for CASGRDRSSYEQYF.

The chain links TRBV3-1 (or the pseudogene TRBV3-2) to TRBJ2-7; 9 bases are a match to TRBD2. This CDR3 spans 17 amino acids. Germline V CDR1 and CDR2: LGHDT, YNNKEL (reference sequence). After removal of 5 bases from V and 6 bases from J, the junction contained 17 bases not matched to a gene. CDR3 residues: CASSKRGSGGSLGEQYF. CDR3 sequence (DNA): TGTGCCAGCAGCAAAAGAGGTAGCGGGGGTTCCCTCGGCGAGCAGTACTTC.

This clone was counted between two and nine times. J is TRBJ2-7 and V is TRBV5-1, with TRBD2 matching 7 bases. J lost 3 bases, V lost 0 bases, and 3 bases had no gene match. Looked up from germline, CDR1 is SGHRS and CDR2 is YFSETQ. CDR3 length: 14 residues. Written as DNA, the CDR3 is TGCGCCAGCAGCTTGGGACTAGCTAGCTACGAGCAGTACTTC. As protein: CASSLGLASYEQYF.

The chain recombines TRBV6-5 with TRBJ2-7; 7 bases are a match to TRBD2. This CDR3 is 13 amino acids long. CDR1 MNHEY and CDR2 SVGAGI come from the germline V gene. V lost 8 bases and J lost 3; bases outside the gene matches: 7. The CDR3 nucleotides read TGTGCCAGCGGCGCGGGACTATACTACGAGCAGTACTTC. The encoded protein is CASGAGLYYEQYF.